This TCR beta chain was documented in a study of T cells in Graves' hyperthyroidism and ophthalmopathy. This clonotype has a count of ten or more. Its antigen is still unknown. It was RNA transcripts that yielded the amplified TCR beta CDR3 regions. Initially, a first-round RT-PCR of the TCR CDR3 employed the HTBI primer set. TCRdb reprocessed the multiplex PCR reads via MiXCR and lists one record per CDR3 protein. This sample has about 380,000 distinct CDR3 sequences, with around a sixth found just once. Under 3 months was the duration of disease in ophthalmopathy patients, who also had a Clinical Activity Score of at least 3 and a NOSPECS grade of at least 4. Lactation, pregnancy, other autoimmune disease or uncontrolled infection led to exclusion of patients. The CDR3 is 15 residues long. Per the germline V gene, CDR1 is DFQATT and CDR2 is SNEGSKA (reference sequence). Trimming shortened V by 0 bases and J by 0 bases, and 10 bases separated the two germline ends.

Study findings and constraints: Separating ophthalmopathy from stable hyperthyroidism was achieved by a 13 V-J model. Blood samples included most of the expanded thyroid clonotypes exceeding 0.001.

The TCR was taken from a man aged 18 to 30 with Graves' ophthalmopathy. V usage is TRBV20-1 and J usage is TRBJ2-3; the D is unclear. Sample: blood. The CDR3 spells CSARDRVTSTDTQYF. The CDR3 nucleotides read TGCAGTGCTAGAGATCGGGTAACTAGCACAGATACGCAGTATTTT.